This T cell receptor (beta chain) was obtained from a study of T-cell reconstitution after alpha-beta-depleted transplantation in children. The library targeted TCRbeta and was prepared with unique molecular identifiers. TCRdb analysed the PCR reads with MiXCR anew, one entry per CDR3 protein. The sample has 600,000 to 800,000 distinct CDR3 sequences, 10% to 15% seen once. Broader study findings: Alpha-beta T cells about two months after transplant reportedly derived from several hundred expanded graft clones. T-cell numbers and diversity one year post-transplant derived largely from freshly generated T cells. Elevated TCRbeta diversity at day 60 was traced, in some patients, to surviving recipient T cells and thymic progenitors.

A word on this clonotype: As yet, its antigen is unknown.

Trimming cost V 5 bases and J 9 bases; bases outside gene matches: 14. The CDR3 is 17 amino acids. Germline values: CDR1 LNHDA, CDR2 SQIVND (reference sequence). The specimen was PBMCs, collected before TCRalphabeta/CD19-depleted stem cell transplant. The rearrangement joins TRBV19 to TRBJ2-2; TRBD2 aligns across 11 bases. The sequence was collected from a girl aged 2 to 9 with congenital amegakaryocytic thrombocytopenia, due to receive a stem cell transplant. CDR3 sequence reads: CASSGPLAGGSFRELFF. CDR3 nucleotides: TGTGCCAGTAGTGGCCCCCTAGCGGGAGGCTCCTTCAGGGAGCTGTTTTTT.